The rows below give T cell receptor beta chains drawn from one sample of a study of T cell responses to AZD1222 COVID-19 vaccine. Assay used: immunoSEQ multiplex PCR; TCRdb lists only in-frame clones, some missing. The sample shows some 190,000 clones, roughly 92% of them seen only once. This specimen was peripheral blood, taken 28 days after the second AZD1222 dose. The receptors originated from an adult who received the AZD1222 COVID-19 vaccine. The CDR3 runs from the conserved cysteine through the conserved F or W. The order of the fields is V gene, J gene, clone size, CDR3 length, D gene, CDR3 DNA, CDR3 protein. The D gene is left open where the match is weak. Size is stated for part of the rows, as once, few or many counts, or as a class when the clone is expanded.

v_call: TRBV6-5
j_call: TRBJ1-5
clone_size: -
cdr3_length: 14
d_call: -
cdr3_nt: TGTGCCAGCAGTCCCTGGACAGTCAATCAGCCCCAGCATTTT
cdr3_aa: CASSPWTVNQPQHF

v_call: TRBV7-9
j_call: TRBJ1-2
clone_size: few
cdr3_length: 12
d_call: -
cdr3_nt: TGTGCCAGCAGCGGTACAAGGGATGGCTACACCTTC
cdr3_aa: CASSGTRDGYTF

v_call: TRBV29-1
j_call: TRBJ1-2
clone_size: -
cdr3_length: 12
d_call: TRBD1
cdr3_nt: TGCAGCGTTGTTAAGGGGGCGCGTGGCTACACCTTC
cdr3_aa: CSVVKGARGYTF

v_call: TRBV15
j_call: TRBJ2-7
clone_size: -
cdr3_length: 17
d_call: TRBD1
cdr3_nt: TGTGCCACCAGCAGAGGGGGGACAGGGCCGCTTTCCTACGAGCAGTACTTC
cdr3_aa: CATSRGGTGPLSYEQYF

v_call: TRBV7-9
j_call: TRBJ1-1
clone_size: -
cdr3_length: 14
d_call: TRBD1
cdr3_nt: TGTGCCAGCAGCTTTTTCGGGACAGCCACTGAAGCTTTCTTT
cdr3_aa: CASSFFGTATEAFF

v_call: TRBV6-5
j_call: TRBJ2-5
clone_size: few
cdr3_length: 14
d_call: -
cdr3_nt: TGTGCCAGCAGCCTAAGCTGGTCCGAAGAGACCCAGTACTTC
cdr3_aa: CASSLSWSEETQYF

v_call: TRBV6-5
j_call: TRBJ2-1
clone_size: -
cdr3_length: 16
d_call: TRBD2
cdr3_nt: TGTGCCAGCAGTTACACTTTAGCGGGAGGGCCGAATGAGCAGTTCTTC
cdr3_aa: CASSYTLAGGPNEQFF

v_call: TRBV5-5
j_call: TRBJ2-3
clone_size: -
cdr3_length: 14
d_call: TRBD1
cdr3_nt: TGTGCCAGCAGCTTACAGGGGGCTGATGATACGCAGTATTTT
cdr3_aa: CASSLQGADDTQYF

v_call: TRBV9
j_call: TRBJ2-5
clone_size: -
cdr3_length: 15
d_call: -
cdr3_nt: TGTGCCAGCAGCGCAAGGGACTCTACACGAGAGACCCAGTACTTC
cdr3_aa: CASSARDSTRETQYF

v_call: TRBV10-2
j_call: TRBJ2-5
clone_size: -
cdr3_length: 15
d_call: -
cdr3_nt: TGCGCCAGCAGTGAGCGCAGCGGGCTTGGTGAGACCCAGTACTTC
cdr3_aa: CASSERSGLGETQYF

v_call: TRBV29-1
j_call: TRBJ2-7
clone_size: -
cdr3_length: 13
d_call: -
cdr3_nt: TGCAGCGTTGAAAGACTTCTGACCTACGAGCAGTACTTC
cdr3_aa: CSVERLLTYEQYF

v_call: TRBV7-2
j_call: TRBJ2-5
clone_size: -
cdr3_length: 14
d_call: -
cdr3_nt: TGTGCCAGCAGCTTAGGAGGGAGTCGAGAGACCCAGTACTTC
cdr3_aa: CASSLGGSRETQYF

v_call: TRBV6-6
j_call: TRBJ2-2
clone_size: -
cdr3_length: 15
d_call: TRBD2
cdr3_nt: TGTGCCAGCAGTTACGGCCGCGGGGGGACCGGGGAGCTGTTTTTT
cdr3_aa: CASSYGRGGTGELFF

v_call: TRBV5-1
j_call: TRBJ1-1
clone_size: -
cdr3_length: 14
d_call: TRBD1
cdr3_nt: TGCGCCAGCAGCTTGGGACAGGGGACCACTGAAGCTTTCTTT
cdr3_aa: CASSLGQGTTEAFF

v_call: TRBV9
j_call: TRBJ1-5
clone_size: -
cdr3_length: 16
d_call: -
cdr3_nt: TGTGCCAGCAGCGTAGGTCCCGGGACAAGAGATCAGCCCCAGCATTTT
cdr3_aa: CASSVGPGTRDQPQHF

v_call: TRBV7-2
j_call: TRBJ1-5
clone_size: -
cdr3_length: 15
d_call: -
cdr3_nt: TGTGCCAGCAGCTTAGAGGGCAGGAACAATCAGCCCCAGCATTTT
cdr3_aa: CASSLEGRNNQPQHF

v_call: TRBV2
j_call: TRBJ2-7
clone_size: -
cdr3_length: 17
d_call: -
cdr3_nt: TGTGCCAGCAGCGCCCGCCTCCTTGAGATTACTACCTACGAGCAGTACTTC
cdr3_aa: CASSARLLEITTYEQYF

v_call: TRBV5-1
j_call: TRBJ2-2
clone_size: -
cdr3_length: 14
d_call: -
cdr3_nt: TGCGCCAGCAGCCATAACAGGGATTCCGGGGAGCTGTTTTTT
cdr3_aa: CASSHNRDSGELFF

v_call: TRBV11-2
j_call: TRBJ1-3
clone_size: -
cdr3_length: 14
d_call: -
cdr3_nt: TGTGCCAGCAGCCTTGGACGGGACGGAAACACCATATATTTT
cdr3_aa: CASSLGRDGNTIYF

v_call: TRBV12-2
j_call: TRBJ1-1
clone_size: -
cdr3_length: 16
d_call: -
cdr3_nt: TGTGCAAGTCGCCCAATACAGGGGAGCATGAACACTGAAGCTTTCTTT
cdr3_aa: CASRPIQGSMNTEAFF

v_call: TRBV7-9
j_call: TRBJ1-2
clone_size: once
cdr3_length: 15
d_call: -
cdr3_nt: TGTGCCAGCAGCTTAACGTCCGCCAGGGGCGGGGGCTACACCTTC
cdr3_aa: CASSLTSARGGGYTF

v_call: TRBV3-1/TRBV3-2
j_call: TRBJ1-4
clone_size: -
cdr3_length: 14
d_call: TRBD1
cdr3_nt: TGTGCCAGCAGCCAAAGGGGGCAGGGTGAAAAACTGTTTTTT
cdr3_aa: CASSQRGQGEKLFF

v_call: TRBV6-5
j_call: TRBJ2-7
clone_size: -
cdr3_length: 14
d_call: -
cdr3_nt: TGTGCCAGCAGTTGGGACTCGACGACCTACGAGCAGTACTTC
cdr3_aa: CASSWDSTTYEQYF